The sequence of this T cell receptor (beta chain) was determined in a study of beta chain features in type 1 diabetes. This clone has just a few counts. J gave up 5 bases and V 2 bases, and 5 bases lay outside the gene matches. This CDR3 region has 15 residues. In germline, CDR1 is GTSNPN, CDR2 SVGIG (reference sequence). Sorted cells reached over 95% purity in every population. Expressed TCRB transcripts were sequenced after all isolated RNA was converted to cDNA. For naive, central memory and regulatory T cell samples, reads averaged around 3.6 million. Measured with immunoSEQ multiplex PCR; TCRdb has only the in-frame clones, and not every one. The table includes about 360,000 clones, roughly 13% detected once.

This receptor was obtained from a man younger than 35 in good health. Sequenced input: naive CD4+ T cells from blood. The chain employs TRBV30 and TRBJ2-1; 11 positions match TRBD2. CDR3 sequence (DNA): TGTGCCTGGAGTCTGCGACTAGCGGGAAACAATGAGCAGTTCTTC. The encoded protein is CAWSLRLAGNNEQFF.